The 25 T cell receptor beta chains reported below all come from one sample, sequenced in a study of regulatory T cells in long-lasting Graves disease (dated by TCRdb to about 2021). Library preparation employed multiplex PCR. These reads were obtained on an Illumina HiSeq 4000. To build TCR beta libraries, CDR3 regions were amplified by Arm-PCR using iRepertoire HTBI primers. TCRdb reprocessing: public reads trimmed at Q25 with fastp, clones called with MiXCR, in-frame beta chains kept. Identical CDR3 protein sequences are pooled into one entry, listed with their most common genes and DNA. The sample yields 250,000 to 400,000 distinct CDR3 sequences; about 20% were counted once. Approximately 35% of the sample is taken by the ten largest. According to the study, the label for this sample's time point signals: newly diagnosed GD, antithyroid drugs for less than 3 months. RNA was extracted from PBMCs in TRIzol for both TCR sequencing and RNA sequencing.

The input for sequencing was peripheral blood mononuclear cells (PBMCs), taken at new diagnosis, from a patient treated with antithyroid drugs. These receptors were collected from a female donor with Graves disease.

This sequence joins TRBV6-1 and TRBJ1-2; 8 bases are a match to TRBD1. The CDR3 has 14 amino acids. V lost 5 bases to trimming and J lost 8 bases; unmatched junction nucleotides: 10. Germline loops: CDR1 MNHNS, CDR2 SASEGT. Written as DNA, the CDR3 is TGTGCCAGCAGTAAGGGACAGGAAGATTTGGGCTACACCTTC. Protein sequence: CASSKGQEDLGYTF.

This clonotype was recorded many times. The chain uses TRBV20-1 and TRBJ1-6, with 9 bases fitting TRBD1. J gave up 9 bases and V 1 base, and 4 bases lay outside the gene matches. This CDR3 contains 14 residues. Germline lookup yields CDR1 DFQATT and CDR2 SNEGSKA (reference sequence). DNA for the CDR3: TGCAGTGCTAGAGGGGACAGGGAGAGTTCACCCCTCCACTTT. It yields the protein CSARGDRESSPLHF.

In its sample, this clonotype was seen many times. At one of its ends the junction is not consistent with the germline gene, which may arise from a read error. The V gene is TRBV4-1, the J gene TRBJ2-7; TRBD1 aligns across 10 bases. This CDR3 has 13 amino acids. Germline CDR1 is MGHRA and CDR2 is YSYEKL. CDR3 nucleotides: TGTGCCAGCAGCCGCGACAGGGGGCGCGAGCAGTACTTC. Its translation is CASSRDRGREQYF.

The chain is built from TRBV12-3 or TRBV12-4 and TRBJ2-2; D call uncertain. This CDR3 has 12 amino acids. The V gene lost 3 bases and the J gene lost 6 bases, with 5 bases spanning the gap. The CDR3 DNA follows: TGTGCCAGCAGTTTTGAGGCCGGGGAGCTGTTTTTT. It codes for CASSFEAGELFF.

This clonotype was detected ten times or more. The chain links TRBV7-8 to TRBJ1-5; no firm D call. This CDR3 spans 15 amino acids. The V end was cut by 5 bases, the J end by 0 bases, with 11 bases between. Germline-derived CDR1 and CDR2 are SGHVS and FQNEAQ. The CDR3 DNA sequence: TGTGCCAGCAGCCTGGGAGCGGGTAGCAATCAGCCCCAGCATTTT. Its translation: CASSLGAGSNQPQHF.

Ten or more counts support this clonotype. The chain joins TRBV11-3 to TRBJ2-1, with a tentative D call TRBD2 (6 bases). V was clipped by 5 bases and J by 2 bases, with 13 bases between them. Germline V gives CDR1 SGHNT, CDR2 YENEEA. The CDR3 consists of 15 residues. The CDR3 sequence is CASSTSGPAYNEQFF. CDR3 DNA sequence: TGTGCCAGCAGCACAAGCGGGCCCGCCTACAATGAGCAGTTCTTC.

The rearrangement uses TRBV27 and TRBJ2-1, with 8 bases aligning to TRBD2. The CDR3 has 15 residues. The germline CDR1 and CDR2 sequences are MNHEY and SMNVEV (reference sequence). Germline trimming cut 2 bases from V and 9 bases from J; bases unmatched to any gene: 9. CDR3 sequence: CASSLGLASGGEQFF. CDR3 coding DNA: TGTGCCAGCAGTTTAGGACTAGCCTCCGGCGGTGAGCAGTTCTTC.

Details on this clonotype: A read error is the likely source, as a far larger clone sits one nucleotide away. The chain employs TRBV13 and TRBJ2-1; D gene unclear. Per the germline V gene, CDR1 is PRHDT and CDR2 is FYEKMQ (reference sequence). CDR3 length: 14 amino acids. Trimming took off 1 base at V and 10 bases at J, with 14 bases between the two ends. CDR3 coding DNA: TGTGCCAGCAGCTTAGTTGGGCGTCCCTACGAGCAGTTCTTC. Amino acid sequence: CASSLVGRPYEQFF.

This clonotype was seen ten or more times. The chain joins TRBV6-5 to TRBJ1-5; D gene unclear. This CDR3 has 14 amino acids. V was shortened by 2 bases and J by 0 bases, with 5 bases between the two germline ends. CDR1 is MNHEY and CDR2 is SVGAGI in the germline V gene. The CDR3: CASSYRNSNQPQHF. DNA for the CDR3: TGTGCCAGCAGTTACAGAAATAGCAATCAGCCCCAGCATTTT.

The rearrangement joins TRBV5-1 to TRBJ2-2; TRBD1 matches at 9 bases. Germline values: CDR1 SGHRS, CDR2 YFSETQ. The CDR3 covers 16 residues. The ends lost 2 bases at V and 4 bases at J; junction bases unmatched: 6. CDR3 protein: CASSFWTGEATGELFF. The CDR3 region has the DNA TGCGCCAGCAGCTTCTGGACAGGGGAGGCCACCGGGGAGCTGTTTTTT.

About this clonotype itself: The junction differs from germline at one of its ends, possibly a read error. The chain is built from TRBV29-1 and TRBJ2-4, with D maybe TRBD2 (5 bases). Looked up from germline, CDR1 is SQVTM and CDR2 is ANQGSEA. CDR3 length: 13 amino acids. CDR3 in DNA: TGCAGCGTTGAATTGGGAGCCGAAAACATTCAGTACTTC. Amino acid sequence: CSVELGAENIQYF.

A few counts support this clonotype. The chain couples TRBV25-1 to TRBJ1-2, with D hard to call. The V end lost 6 bases, the J end lost 4 bases, and 12 bases lay between the germline ends. This CDR3 is built from 13 residues. Looked up from germline, CDR1 is MGHDK and CDR2 is SYGVNS. The CDR3 nucleotides read TGTGCCAGCAGCCCCGGGGTTTCCTATGGCTACACCTTC. Its translation: CASSPGVSYGYTF.

This clonotype was detected ten times or more. V usage is TRBV27 and J usage is TRBJ2-7; the D is unclear. CDR3 size: 12 residues. V gave up 6 bases and J gave up 7 bases, with 13 bases separating them. Germline V gives CDR1 MNHEY, CDR2 SMNVEV (reference sequence). The CDR3 nucleotides are TGTGCCAGCAGCTACCGACTTGGTGAGCAGTACTTC. Protein product: CASSYRLGEQYF.

The chain carries TRBV24-1 and TRBJ2-2, with TRBD1 identical over 7 bases. Trimming took 2 bases from V and 1 from J; bases not matched to a gene: 3. This CDR3 is 16 amino acids long. Germline CDR1 KGHDR, CDR2 SFDVKD. The CDR3: CATSDWTGRNTGELFF. The CDR3 DNA reads as TGTGCCACCAGTGATTGGACAGGAAGGAACACCGGGGAGCTGTTTTTT.

This clonotype was counted a few times. The genes are TRBV11-3 and TRBJ2-1; TRBD1 is a possible D gene (6 bases). Germline assignment: CDR1 SGHNT and CDR2 YENEEA. V gave up 11 bases and J gave up 9 bases, with 23 bases separating them. The CDR3 sequence is 14 residues long. The CDR3: CAGTSVGAAVEQFF. Here the CDR3 DNA reads TGTGCCGGCACCTCCGTGGGGGCGGCGGTTGAGCAGTTCTTC.

This clonotype was found many times. The chain has TRBV28 and TRBJ2-1; possibly TRBD1 or TRBD2 for D (6 bases each). The V and J ends lost 2 bases and 4 bases respectively, with 15 bases between them. CDR1 and CDR2 (germline): MDHEN, SYDVKM. This CDR3 is built from 16 residues. CDR3 in amino acids: CASSLMGAGPYNEQFF. DNA of the CDR3: TGTGCCAGCAGTTTAATGGGGGCGGGACCTTACAATGAGCAGTTCTTC.

This clonotype was counted at least ten times. The J gene is TRBJ2-2, the V gene TRBV10-2, with 10 bases that match TRBD2. The V and J ends lost 7 bases and 7 bases, in that order; junction bases with no gene match: 3. Germline V gene data show CDR1 as WSHSY and CDR2 as SAAADI. This CDR3 is 13 amino acids long. The CDR3 DNA sequence: TGCGCCAGCACTCTAGCGGGGGTCGGGGAGCTGTTTTTT. Amino acid sequence: CASTLAGVGELFF.

This clonotype was seen only a few times. The chain has TRBV5-1 and TRBJ2-1; D is possibly TRBD1 (5 bases). Germline lookup yields CDR1 SGHRS and CDR2 YFSETQ. The germline V and J ends were trimmed by 0 bases and 2 bases, with 12 bases remaining between them. This CDR3 region has 16 residues. CDR3 residues: CASSLVLAGTYNEQFF. The CDR3 DNA reads TGCGCCAGCAGCTTGGTGTTGGCAGGGACCTACAATGAGCAGTTCTTC.

This clonotype showed up many times. The chain has TRBV30 and TRBJ2-7; 11 nucleotides agree with TRBD2. The CDR3 length is 15 residues. V dropped 3 bases and J dropped 0; count of bases not matched to a gene: 4. Per germline, CDR1 GTSNPN and CDR2 SVGIG (reference sequence). The CDR3 DNA reads as TGTGCCTGGAGAGTTAGCGGGAGGGCCTCCTACGAGCAGTACTTC. The encoded protein is CAWRVSGRASYEQYF.

Concerning this clonotype itself: A read error is possible here, since a much larger clone lies one base away. The chain couples TRBV6-1 to TRBJ2-1; TRBD2 is a possible D gene (6 bases). CDR1 is MNHNS and CDR2 is SASEGT in the germline V gene. The CDR3 spans 13 residues. The CDR3 here is CASSPTSTGEQSF. As DNA, the CDR3 is TGTGCCAGCAGTCCGACTAGTACTGGTGAGCAGTCCTTC.

The table lists this clonotype with a few counts. The rearrangement uses TRBV10-1 and TRBJ2-5; D is perhaps TRBD2 (5 bases). The V gene's germline CDR1 is WNHNN and CDR2 SYGVQD (reference sequence). Trimming cost V 6 bases and J 3 bases, with 11 bases left between them. The CDR3 length is 13 residues. CDR3 bases: TGCGCCAGCAGCTCAGCGGTTGAAGAGACCCAGTACTTC. This translates into CASSSAVEETQYF.

A word on this clonotype: This likely traces to a read error, being one base from a far larger clone. Given the absence of the conserved phenylalanine or tryptophan at the CDR3 end, a read error is likely. The V gene is TRBV7-9, the J gene TRBJ1-5; perhaps TRBD1 as D (5 bases). Between the trimmed V and J ends, which lost 3 bases and 7 bases, there was a span of 10 bases. This CDR3 contains 13 residues. Germline V gene sequence: CDR1 SEHNR, CDR2 FQNEAQ (reference sequence). The CDR3 DNA reads TGTGCCAGCAGCTTGGCGGGGGGACAGCCCCAGCATTCT. As protein: CASSLAGGQPQHS.

In the case of this clonotype: A much larger clone sits a single nucleotide away, making a read error possible. The chain uses TRBV9 and TRBJ2-7; no definite D call. Trimming pared 3 bases from V and 6 bases from J, leaving 10 bases between. This CDR3 spans 12 amino acids. Per the germline V gene, CDR1 is SGDLS and CDR2 is YYNGEE. DNA of the CDR3: TGTGCCAGCAGCGCTGGTGGGCCCGAGCAGTACTTC. This codes for CASSAGGPEQYF. Complete variable domain (other parts from reference TRBV9 and TRBJ2-7): DSGVTQTPKHLITATGQRVTLRCSPRSGDLSVYWYQQSLDQGLQFLIQYYNGEERAKGNILERFSAQQFPDLHSELNLSSLELGDSALYFCASSAGGPEQYFGPGTRLTVT.

The V call is TRBV10-3, the J call TRBJ2-7, with TRBD2 matching 7 bases. The CDR3 covers 13 residues. The germline gives CDR1 ENHRY, CDR2 SYGVKD. After removal of 7 bases from V and 1 base from J, the junction contained 4 bases not matched to a gene. DNA for the CDR3: TGTGCCATCAACGACGGGAGGTCCTACGAGCAGTACTTC. Translating gives CAINDGRSYEQYF.

This clonotype was picked up a small number of times. V and J are TRBV7-3 and TRBJ2-1, with 9 bases lining up with TRBD2. After removal of 1 base from V and 6 bases from J, the junction contained 4 bases not matched to a gene. The CDR3 spans 15 residues. Germline CDR1 reads SGHTA; CDR2 reads FQGTGA. The CDR3 DNA sequence: TGTGCCAGCAGCTTAAGCGGGGGGGGAGTCAATGAGCAGTTCTTC. Its protein product is CASSLSGGGVNEQFF.